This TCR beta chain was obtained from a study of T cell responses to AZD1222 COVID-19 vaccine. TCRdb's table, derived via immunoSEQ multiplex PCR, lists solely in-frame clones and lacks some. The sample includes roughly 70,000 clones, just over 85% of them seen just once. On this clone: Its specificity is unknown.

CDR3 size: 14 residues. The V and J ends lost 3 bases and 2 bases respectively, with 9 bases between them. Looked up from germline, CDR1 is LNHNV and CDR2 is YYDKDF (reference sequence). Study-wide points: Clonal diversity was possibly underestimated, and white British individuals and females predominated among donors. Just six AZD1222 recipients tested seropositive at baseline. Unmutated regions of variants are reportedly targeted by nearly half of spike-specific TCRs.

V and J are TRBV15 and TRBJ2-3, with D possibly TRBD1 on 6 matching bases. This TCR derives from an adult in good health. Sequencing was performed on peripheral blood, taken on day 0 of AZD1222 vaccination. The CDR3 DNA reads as TGTGCCACCAGCAGTGGACAGTTCACAGATACGCAGTATTTT. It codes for CATSSGQFTDTQYF.